These 9 T cell receptor beta chains were sequenced from one sample in a study of blood T cell repertoires in COVID-19. TCRdb's copy holds only in-frame clones and misses some; the assay was immunoSEQ multiplex PCR. The repertoire holds 150,000 to 200,000 clones, with 88% as singletons. The sequenced material came from peripheral blood. The receptors were sampled from a man aged 65 to 85 with active or convalescent COVID-19.

The chain employs TRBV11-2 and TRBJ2-7; 8 nucleotides agree with TRBD2. CDR1 is SGHAT and CDR2 is FQNNGV in the germline V gene. V lost 1 base, J lost 4 bases, and 6 bases stayed unmatched. This CDR3 has 15 residues. The CDR3 DNA reads as TGTGCCAGCAGCTTAGCCCTCGGGACTAGGTACGAGCAGTACTTC. Translating gives CASSLALGTRYEQYF. Together with reference TRBV11-2 and TRBJ2-7, the CDR3 gives the full variable domain: EAGVAQSPRYKIIEKRQSVAFWCNPISGHATLYWYQQILGQGPKLLIQFQNNGVVDDSQLPKDRFSAERLKGVDSTLKIQPAKLEDSAVYLCASSLALGTRYEQYFGPGTRLTVT.

This rearrangement joins TRBV27 to TRBJ2-5; 12 bases match TRBD2. From germline, CDR1 is MNHEY and CDR2 SMNVEV (reference sequence). The junction had 4 bases not matched to a gene; V was cut back by 5 bases and J by 3 bases. The CDR3 has 15 residues. The CDR3 loop is CASSPTSGREETQYF. The DNA of the CDR3 is TGTGCCAGCAGTCCGACTAGCGGGAGAGAAGAGACCCAGTACTTC.

The chain recombines TRBV19 with TRBJ1-1; TRBD1 matches 7 bases. V trimming: 9 bases; J trimming: 7 bases; junction bases outside the gene matches: 8. The CDR3 is made up of 12 amino acids. Germline CDR1 reads LNHDA; CDR2 reads SQIVND (reference sequence). DNA for the CDR3: TGTGCCAGAACAGCAGGGGGTGTTGAAGCTTTCTTT. Its translation is CARTAGGVEAFF.

The chain joins TRBV21-1 to TRBJ1-2; the table assigns TRBD1, which was not confirmed against the DNA. TRBV21-1 corresponds to a pseudogene. This CDR3 is 17 amino acids long. CDR3 nucleotides: TGTGCCAGCAGCATGGACAGGGGACGAGTGGCACCTTATGGCTACACCTTC. Protein sequence: CASSMDRGRVAPYGYTF.

The chain carries TRBV7-2 and TRBJ1-2, with 9 bases identical to TRBD1. Per germline, CDR1 SGHTA and CDR2 FQGNSA. The CDR3 loop spans 14 amino acids. J lost 7 bases, V lost 5 bases, and 8 bases had no gene match. The CDR3 spells CASSASQGAGGYTF. The CDR3 region has the DNA TGTGCCAGCAGCGCTTCACAGGGGGCTGGTGGCTACACCTTC.

The gene calls are TRBV6-5 and TRBJ1-5; the D gene is possibly TRBD1 (6 bases). V was shortened by 4 bases and J by 4 bases, with 8 bases between the two germline ends. CDR1 and CDR2 (germline): MNHEY, SVGAGI. The CDR3 totals 13 residues. CDR3 sequence reads: CASSSRGNQPQHF. CDR3 DNA sequence: TGTGCCAGCAGTTCTAGGGGGAATCAGCCCCAGCATTTT.

The chain couples TRBV18 to TRBJ1-3; 7 nucleotides agree with TRBD1. The CDR3 runs to 17 residues. Germline V gene lookup returns CDR1 KGHSH and CDR2 LQKENI. With V trimmed by 0 bases and J by 0 bases, 5 bases remained unmatched. CDR3 loop: CASSPPGTAISGNTIYF. The CDR3 DNA reads TGTGCCAGCTCACCACCCGGGACAGCCATCTCTGGAAACACCATATATTTT. Complete variable domain (other parts from reference TRBV18 and TRBJ1-3): NAGVMQNPRHLVRRRGQEARLRCSPMKGHSHVYWYRQLPEEGLKFMVYLQKENIIDESGMPKERFSAEFPKEGPSILRIQQVVRGDSAAYFCASSPPGTAISGNTIYFGEGSWLTVV.

V and J are TRBV30 and TRBJ1-3; 7 bases map to TRBD1. This CDR3 region has 15 residues. Germline loops: CDR1 GTSNPN, CDR2 SVGIG (reference sequence). The V and J ends lost 4 bases and 6 bases, in that order; junction bases with no gene match: 12. The CDR3 protein is CAWMGGGGLENTIYF. The DNA of the CDR3 is TGTGCCTGGATGGGAGGAGGGGGCTTAGAAAACACCATATATTTT.

This clone has more than one count but fewer than ten. The V gene is TRBV7-9, the J gene TRBJ2-1; 11 bases fit TRBD1. Germline V gives CDR1 SEHNR, CDR2 FQNEAQ (reference sequence). After removal of 5 bases from V and 4 bases from J, the junction contained 4 bases not matched to a gene. There are 15 residues in the CDR3. The CDR3 spells CASSPGQGGYNEQFF. CDR3 bases: TGTGCCAGCAGCCCGGGACAGGGGGGGTACAATGAGCAGTTCTTC. The full variable domain, rest sourced from reference TRBV7-9 and TRBJ2-1, is DTGVSQNPRHKITKRGQNVTFRCDPISEHNRLYWYRQTLGQGPEFLTYFQNEAQLEKSRLLSDRFSAERPKGSFSTLEIQRTEQGDSAMYLCASSPGQGGYNEQFFGPGTRLTVL.